This TCR beta chain was sequenced in a study of blood T cell repertoires in COVID-19. Study context: Sites in the United States, Italy and Spain provided acute and convalescent COVID-19 samples. T cells, B-cell-depleted T cells, or PBMCs provided the cDNA or gDNA that served as material.

Original analysis: Researchers report that nucleated cell counts were estimated from reference gene primer amplification. This table comes from immunoSEQ multiplex PCR, and its TCRdb copy is limited to in-frame clones, with some not included. Clone size and V and J calls were adopted from that table, with D and trimming inferred from the DNA. The sample has about 150,000 clones, 65% to 90% seen once. The germline V gene has CDR1 SGDLS and CDR2 YYNGEE. V lost 4 bases and J 4 bases, leaving 15 bases between the germline ends. CDR3 length equals 15 residues. While infection was still active, Seattle patients were enrolled and then followed longitudinally.

The chain links TRBV9 to TRBJ1-3; the D is unclear. The TCR sequence derives from a woman in her sixties or seventies with COVID-19, enrolled during active disease. Sequenced sample: peripheral blood. The CDR3 loop reads CASSYDLSTGNTIYF. The CDR3 DNA follows: TGTGCCAGCAGCTACGACTTATCTACCGGAAACACCATATATTTT.